The rows below give T cell receptor beta chains drawn from one sample of a study of PD-1 blockade in classical Hodgkin lymphoma. Profiling relied on immunoSEQ multiplex PCR, and the TCRdb table lists in-frame clones only, not all of them. Among about 110,000 clones listed, 89% were seen once. The specimen was peripheral blood mononuclear cells (PBMCs), collected before the second cycle of nivolumab. All receptors come from a human donor with classical Hodgkin lymphoma. Each CDR3 is given with its conserved first and last residue. The D gene is left open where the match is weak. Clone size is shown for a subset of rows, as once, few, many or a class of expanded clone.

TRBJ1-1 | - | TRBV19 | - | CASSLFGTEAFF | TGTGCCAGTAGCCTGTTCGGCACTGAAGCTTTCTTT
TRBJ1-1 | TRBD1 | TRBV5-5 | - | CASSVQGGGYTEAFF | TGTGCCAGCAGCGTTCAGGGGGGAGGGTACACTGAAGCTTTCTTT
TRBJ2-7 | - | TRBV4-1 | - | CASSHVDGGPYEQYF | TGCGCCAGCAGCCACGTGGACGGGGGTCCCTACGAGCAGTACTTC
TRBJ1-1 | TRBD1 | TRBV30 | - | CAWGTGAEAFF | TGTGCCTGGGGGACAGGGGCTGAAGCTTTCTTT
TRBJ2-7 | - | TRBV4-2 | - | CASSLTGPGRKSYEQYF | TGTGCCAGCAGCCTAACAGGTCCGGGCCGAAAGTCCTACGAGCAGTACTTC
TRBJ1-3 | - | TRBV5-4 | once | CASSLAGNTIYF | TGTGCCAGCAGCTTGGCTGGAAACACCATATATTTT
TRBJ2-2 | - | TRBV27 | - | CASSSTNGELFF | TGTGCCAGCAGTTCGACTAACGGGGAGCTGTTTTTT
TRBJ2-1 | - | TRBV4-2 | - | CASSQGITSSYNEQFF | TGTGCCAGCAGCCAAGGTATAACAAGCTCCTACAATGAGCAGTTCTTC
TRBJ2-1 | TRBD1 | TRBV29-1 | - | CSVEWLTGGSYNEQFF | TGCAGCGTTGAATGGCTTACAGGGGGCTCCTACAATGAGCAGTTCTTC
TRBJ1-2 | - | TRBV7-2 | - | CASTYGTPGYTF | TGTGCCAGCACCTACGGGACTCCCGGCTACACCTTC
TRBJ2-7 | - | TRBV28 | - | CASRSPGGTYEQYF | TGTGCCAGCAGATCCCCTGGCGGTACCTACGAGCAGTACTTC
TRBJ1-3 | TRBD1 | TRBV6-1 | - | CALRDRGYTIYF | TGTGCCCTCCGGGACAGGGGCTACACCATATATTTT
TRBJ2-3 | TRBD2 | TRBV18 | - | CASSPVMAGGTSVSDTQYF | TGTGCCAGCTCACCAGTCATGGCAGGAGGGACTAGCGTCTCAGATACGCAGTATTTT
TRBJ1-2 | - | TRBV11-2 | - | CASSLLAGDGYGYTF | TGTGCCAGCAGCTTATTGGCAGGGGATGGCTATGGCTACACCTTC
TRBJ1-5 | TRBD1 | TRBV27 | few | CASYPGQGVIQPQHF | TGTGCCAGCTATCCGGGACAGGGGGTGATACAGCCCCAGCATTTT
TRBJ2-7 | - | TRBV14 | - | CASSQASPERIPYEQYF | TGTGCCAGCAGCCAAGCATCCCCCGAGCGGATTCCCTACGAGCAGTACTTC
TRBJ1-4 | - | TRBV18 | once | CASSSEFLNEKLFF | TGTGCCAGCTCATCAGAGTTTTTGAATGAAAAACTGTTTTTT
TRBJ2-5 | TRBD2 | TRBV7-6 | - | CASSGLAGGETQYF | TGTGCCAGCAGCGGACTAGCGGGAGGGGAGACCCAGTACTTC
TRBJ2-3 | TRBD2 | TRBV27 | - | CASSPISPSGSRTQYF | TGTGCCAGCAGCCCAATAAGCCCTAGCGGGAGTCGGACGCAGTATTTT
TRBJ1-1 | - | TRBV7-2 | - | CASSLERDTEAFF | TGTGCCAGCAGCTTAGAACGGGACACTGAAGCTTTCTTT
TRBJ2-3 | - | TRBV11-3 | - | CASSLGRGTDTQYF | TGTGCCAGCAGCTTAGGGCGGGGCACAGATACGCAGTATTTT
TRBJ2-1 | - | TRBV7-2 | - | CASSSTSYNEQFF | TGTGCCAGCAGCTCGACTAGCTACAATGAGCAGTTCTTC
TRBJ1-1 | - | TRBV2 | - | CASSEGFGNTEAFF | TGTGCCAGCAGTGAAGGATTCGGGAACACTGAAGCTTTCTTT
TRBJ1-1 | - | TRBV5-4 | - | CASSPGWMNTEAFF | TGTGCCAGCAGCCCAGGGTGGATGAACACTGAAGCTTTCTTT